This T cell receptor beta chain was identified during a study of blood T cell repertoires in COVID-19. Per the germline V gene, CDR1 is LGHDT and CDR2 is YNNKEL (reference sequence). V gave up 5 bases and J gave up 3 bases; unmatched junction bases: 25. The CDR3 length is 21 residues. Source study methods: Researchers report that nucleated cell counts were estimated from reference gene primer amplification. Measured with immunoSEQ multiplex PCR; TCRdb has only the in-frame clones, and not every one. V, J and clone size are those of that table, while D and trimming were read from the DNA. The profile shows about 330,000 clones, more than 85% of them singletons. This clone has just one count.

The chain uses TRBV3-1 (or the pseudogene TRBV3-2) and TRBJ2-7, with 10 positions matching TRBD2. The TCR sequence derives from a woman aged 25 to 45 who had recovered from COVID-19. Sequencing used PBMCs or T cells enriched from blood (not recorded which). The CDR3 reads CASSTLTTTGTSAVVGYEQYF. CDR3 nucleotide sequence: TGTGCCAGCAGCACGCTGACGACGACCGGGACTAGCGCCGTGGTCGGCTACGAGCAGTACTTC.